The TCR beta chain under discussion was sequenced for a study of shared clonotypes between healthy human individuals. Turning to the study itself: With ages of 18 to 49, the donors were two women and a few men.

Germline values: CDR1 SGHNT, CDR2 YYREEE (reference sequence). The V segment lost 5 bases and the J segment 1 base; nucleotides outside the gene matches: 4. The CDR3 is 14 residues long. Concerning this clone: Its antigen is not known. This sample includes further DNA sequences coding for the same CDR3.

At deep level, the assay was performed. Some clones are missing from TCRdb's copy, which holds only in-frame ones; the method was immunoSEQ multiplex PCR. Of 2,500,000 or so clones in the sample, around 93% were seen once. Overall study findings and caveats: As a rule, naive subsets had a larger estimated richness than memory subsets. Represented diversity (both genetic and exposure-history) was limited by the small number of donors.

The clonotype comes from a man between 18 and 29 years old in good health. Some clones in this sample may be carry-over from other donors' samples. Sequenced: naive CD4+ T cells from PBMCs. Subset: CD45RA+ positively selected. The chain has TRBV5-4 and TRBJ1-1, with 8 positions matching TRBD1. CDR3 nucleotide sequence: TGTGCCAGCAGTTCCGGGACAGGGAACACTGAAGCTTTCTTT. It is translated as CASSSGTGNTEAFF.